The 10 T cell receptor beta chains listed next were all sequenced from one sample in a study of shared T cell receptors in the human thymus. Clones were sequenced by immunoSEQ multiplex PCR, and TCRdb holds only the in-frame ones, with some missing. Among about 660,000 clones listed, approximately 89% were seen once. A further study also used this sample, focusing on human thymus T cells.

Material for sequencing was thymocytes. The source is a boy under three years old with a congenital heart defect.

V and J are TRBV2 and TRBJ2-6; maybe TRBD2 (5 bases). The V end lost 9 bases, the J end lost 4 bases, and 10 bases lay between the germline ends. Germline CDR1 reads SNHLY; CDR2 reads FYNNEI. CDR3 size: 13 residues. CDR3 region: CARAAEGANVLTF. The DNA for the CDR3 is TGTGCCAGGGCAGCGGAGGGGGCCAACGTCCTGACTTTC.

The rearrangement uses TRBV6-5 and TRBJ2-7; the match to TRBD2 covers 7 bases. In germline, CDR1 is MNHEY, CDR2 SVGAGI. The CDR3 loop spans 11 amino acids. V trimming: 4 bases; J trimming: 10 bases; junction bases outside the gene matches: 4. The CDR3 DNA follows: TGTGCCAGCAGTTCGGGGGGACTTCAGTACTTC. Amino acids: CASSSGGLQYF.

The chain has TRBV29-1 and TRBJ2-3, with 7 bases matching TRBD2. This CDR3 has 12 amino acids. V lost 4 bases, J lost 6 bases, and 4 bases stayed unmatched. Germline V CDR1 and CDR2: SQVTM, ANQGSEA. As DNA, the CDR3 is TGCAGCGTTGGTGGGAGGGCGGATACGCAGTATTTT. This translates into CSVGGRADTQYF.

This clone was seen only once. V usage is TRBV28 and J usage is TRBJ2-1; the match to TRBD1 covers 7 bases. Germline loops: CDR1 MDHEN, CDR2 SYDVKM. V trimming: 2 bases; J trimming: 5 bases; junction bases outside the gene matches: 15. This CDR3 is 18 amino acids long. The CDR3 protein is CASSLKGLPQGYDNEQFF. CDR3 nucleotide sequence: TGTGCCAGCAGTTTAAAAGGTCTGCCACAGGGGTACGACAATGAGCAGTTCTTC.

The rearrangement joins TRBV5-4 to TRBJ1-2; TRBD1 aligns across 7 bases. The CDR3 is made up of 13 amino acids. The germline gives CDR1 SGHNT, CDR2 YYREEE (reference sequence). V shed 5 bases and J 5 bases; nucleotides not matched to a gene: 6. As DNA, the CDR3 is TGTGCCAGCAGGCTCCGGGACAGTTATGGCTACACCTTC. It codes for CASRLRDSYGYTF.

V is TRBV5-1 and J is TRBJ1-1, with D maybe TRBD1 (6 bases). Germline V gene data show CDR1 as SGHRS and CDR2 as YFSETQ. This CDR3 is 17 amino acids long. Trimming left V 0 bases short and J 1 base short, with 16 bases between. The CDR3 region is CASSLGGGAAQNTEAFF. The CDR3 region has the DNA TGCGCCAGCAGCTTGGGAGGGGGGGCAGCTCAGAACACTGAAGCTTTCTTT. Together with reference TRBV5-1 and TRBJ1-1, the CDR3 gives the full variable domain: KAGVTQTPRYLIKTRGQQVTLSCSPISGHRSVSWYQQTPGQGLQFLFEYFSETQRNKGNFPGRFSGRQFSNSRSEMNVSTLELGDSALYLCASSLGGGAAQNTEAFFGQGTRLTVV.

The rearrangement uses TRBV5-6 and TRBJ1-4; the D is unclear. This CDR3 has 16 amino acids. The V gene lost 2 bases and the J gene lost 6 bases, with 17 bases spanning the gap. CDR1 and CDR2 from the germline V gene are SGHDT and YYEEEE. In DNA, the CDR3 is TGTGCCAGCAGCTTAGCCGGAGGTACCTCCGATGAAAAACTGTTTTTT. Amino acid sequence: CASSLAGGTSDEKLFF.

This rearrangement joins TRBV19 to TRBJ1-1, with 7 bases lining up with TRBD1. V dropped 4 bases and J dropped 6; count of bases not matched to a gene: 8. The CDR3 length is 14 residues. CDR1 and CDR2 from the germline V gene are LNHDA and SQIVND (reference sequence). CDR3 in amino acids: CASSKRQGIAEAFF. The CDR3 nucleotides are TGTGCCAGTAGTAAGAGACAGGGAATCGCTGAAGCTTTCTTT.

This chain connects TRBV14 to TRBJ2-3, with TRBD1 matching over 9 bases. V lost 1 base and J lost 2; bases outside the gene matches: 13. The length of the CDR3 is 19 residues. The germline V gene encodes CDR1 SGHDN and CDR2 FVKESK. CDR3 bases: TGTGCCAGCAGCCAAGCACGACGAGGAACAGGGGGCGTCACAGATACGCAGTATTTT. Translated, it gives CASSQARRGTGGVTDTQYF.

The gene calls are TRBV14 and TRBJ2-5; maybe TRBD1 (5 bases). The V end was cut by 3 bases, the J end by 4 bases, with 24 bases between. The CDR3 has 18 residues. CDR1 and CDR2 (germline): SGHDN, FVKESK. CDR3 nucleotide sequence: TGTGCCAGCAGCCACCGACCAGGGCCCCAATCATCGAGAGAGACCCAGTACTTC. As protein: CASSHRPGPQSSRETQYF.